This TCR beta chain was found in a study of Ad26.COV2.S vaccination and SARS-CoV-2 variants (dated by TCRdb to the early 2020s). With regard to the full study: Vaccine-arm donors came from COV1001, a multicentre, randomized, double-blind, placebo-controlled phase I-IIa trial of Ad26.COV2.S in healthy adults. Ad26.COV2.S was given intramuscularly at 5x10^10 or 1x10^11 viral particles, as a single shot or as two shots 56 days apart. Sequencing of the TCRbeta repertoire served to evaluate the specificity and breadth of SARS-CoV-2-reactive T cell receptors following Ad26.COV2.S vaccination. A total of approximately 30 samples were included in the TCR-sequenced set, comprising roughly 19 Ad26.COV2.S vaccine recipients, 5 placebo recipients and 8 SARS-CoV-2 convalescent individuals. Trial participants were randomized into five groups of five, in which low-dose or high-dose Ad26.COV2.S was given once or twice, or placebo was given on both occasions. Blinding of investigators to trial group allocation was maintained during experiments and outcome assessment.

Broad study findings and their caveats: Comparable non-spike TCR breadth was observed between vaccine and placebo recipients, consistent with only spike being contained in the vaccine. Spike-specific TCR breadth was higher in Ad26.COV2.S recipients than in placebo recipients (P = 0.0014). It was noted by the authors that total T cell responses may have been underestimated by the TCR breadth and depth analyses. The study lacked the statistical power to compare responses across vaccine doses or regimens. After vaccination, substantial breadth of spike-specific CD8+ and CD4+ T cell responses was reported.

On this clone itself: There is no known antigen for this receptor. No per-base quality is available; no much larger clone lies one base away.

The immunoSEQ Assay was the method used to sequence TCRbeta CDR3 regions. After extraction, genomic DNA underwent amplification by bias-controlled multiplex PCR, followed by high-throughput sequencing. As for how the authors treated the data: Collapsing and filtering of sequences were performed to quantify the absolute abundance of each unique TCRbeta CDR3 region. T cell fraction was estimated by normalizing TCRbeta template counts to usable DNA, which was measured by amplifying reference genes present in all nucleated cells. Repertoire TCRs were annotated as SARS-CoV-2-specific when V gene, CDR3 amino acid sequence and J gene were exactly matched to a known reactive TCR set. The reference SARS-CoV-2 TCR set was derived from MIRA and filtered for enrichment in COVID-19-positive ImmuneCODE repertoires, a step that removed public or cross-reactive TCRs. Using the MIRA antigens, annotated TCRs were further analysed by specific ORF or by position within an ORF. Breadth was defined as the number of annotated unique rearrangements divided by the total number of unique productive rearrangements, and depth was defined as the summed frequency of the annotated unique rearrangements. Group comparisons of TCR breadth used two-sided Wilcoxon rank-sum tests. TCRdb's version of the immuneACCESS table is confined to in-frame rearrangements and falls short of the full clone set. An unresolved V gene accounts for under half of the shortfall where checked; the remainder is of unknown origin. The V and J calls and clone size were taken over from that table, and D and trimming were inferred from the DNA. This sample has some 320,000 clones in its table, and about 82% of those were observed once. 2.1% of the sample comes from the top ten.

The CDR3 has 13 amino acids, counting the end cysteine and phenylalanine. Only the CDR3 DNA stays, 39 bases, in frame from base 1. For CDR1 and CDR2, the germline V gene (reference sequence) lists LGHDT and YNNKEL. At the junction V is shortened by 1 base and J by 5 bases, with 9 bases in between. The treatment or condition label for this specimen denotes: around 19 received Ad26.COV2.S at low or high dose, single or two shots; roughly five received placebo; per-sample allocation not given. Repertoires of vaccine and placebo recipients were sequenced from samples taken on day 63 after the first injection. Cohort 1b enrolled fewer than 30 adults aged 18-55 years at a single site in Boston, USA, between 29 July and 7 August 2020. Ad26.COV2.S consisted of a replication-incompetent adenovirus type 26 vector by which a prefusion-stabilized SARS-CoV-2 spike protein from the original Wuhan strain was expressed.

This receptor chain uses TRBV3-1 (or the pseudogene TRBV3-2) and TRBJ2-7; tentative D gene TRBD1, with 5 bases matching. The sample was peripheral blood, taken in a trial of Ad26.COV2.S vaccine versus placebo. This TCR came from a person aged 18-60 years who received the Ad26.COV2.S COVID-19 vaccine or a placebo. The nucleotide sequence reads TGTGCCAGCAGCCAAGCTCGACAGAACGAGCAGTACTTC. It translates to CASSQARQNEQYF.